Only a few counts were recorded for the clone carrying this TCR beta chain. Germline V gene lookup returns CDR1 SEHNR and CDR2 FQNEAQ (reference sequence). V lost 6 bases and J 6 bases, leaving 17 bases between the germline ends. The CDR3 covers 15 residues. Unique molecular identifiers were used in preparing the TCRbeta library. TCRdb processed the PCR reads anew with MiXCR; each CDR3 protein has one entry. The profile shows some 830,000 distinct CDR3 sequences, roughly 16% of them singletons. The sample comes from a study of T-cell reconstitution after alpha-beta-depleted transplantation in children.

The specimen was PBMCs, mostly from graft donor cells, collected 360 days after TCRalphabeta/CD19-depleted stem cell transplant. The sequence was obtained from a male patient younger than 18 who had a stem cell transplant for acute lymphoblastic leukemia, so the T cells may come from the graft donor. The chain couples TRBV7-9 to TRBJ2-2, with D possibly matching TRBD2 (7 bases). DNA for the CDR3: TGTGCCAGCAGGCCGGGCGGGGGCTCCCCCGGGGAGCTGTTTTTT. It is translated as CASRPGGGSPGELFF.